This entry concerns a single T cell receptor (beta chain). Produced via immunoSEQ multiplex PCR; TCRdb's table is partial and in-frame only. This table has 2 million to 3 million clones, approximately 93% appearing once. These data come from a study of shared clonotypes between healthy human individuals. The CDR3 extends over 13 amino acids. V gave up 4 bases and J gave up 0 bases, with 5 bases separating them. The V gene's germline CDR1 is SGHRS and CDR2 YFSETQ. The rearrangement uses TRBV5-1 and TRBJ1-3; D ambiguous. The sequence was collected from a man aged 18 to 30 in good health. Some clones in this sample may be carry-over from other donors' samples. Sequenced sample: naive CD4+ T cells from PBMCs. Subset specified: CD45RA+ positively selected. CDR3 in amino acids: CASSPSSGNTIYF. CDR3 DNA sequence: TGCGCCAGCAGCCCCTCCTCTGGAAACACCATATATTTT.